One sample yielded the 20 T cell receptor beta chains listed below, sequenced in a study of blood T cell repertoires in COVID-19. TCRdb keeps only in-frame clones here, not all; method: immunoSEQ multiplex PCR. Of 340,000 or so clones in the sample, about 86% are singletons; the top ten hold 2.5% to 3%. The sample comprised peripheral blood. These receptors all stem from a man aged 25 to 40 with active or convalescent COVID-19.

The chain carries TRBV3-1 (or the pseudogene TRBV3-2) and TRBJ1-5, with 7 positions matching TRBD1. The ends lost 4 bases at V and 2 bases at J; junction bases unmatched: 8. The CDR3 extends over 16 amino acids. Germline CDR1 and CDR2: LGHDT and YNNKEL (reference sequence). This CDR3 is CASSPSAGGGNQPQHF. The CDR3 coding sequence is TGTGCCAGCAGCCCCTCCGCAGGGGGAGGCAATCAGCCCCAGCATTTT.

The chain couples TRBV2 to TRBJ2-7; 7 nucleotides agree with TRBD1. CDR3 size: 13 residues. The V segment lost 8 bases and the J segment 3 bases; nucleotides outside the gene matches: 7. Germline V lookup: CDR1 SNHLY, CDR2 FYNNEI. The CDR3 here is CASLGQQLYEQYF. CDR3 sequence (DNA): TGTGCCAGCCTGGGACAGCAACTCTACGAGCAGTACTTC.

V is TRBV28 and J is TRBJ2-7, with TRBD1 matching 7 bases. CDR3 length equals 13 residues. With V trimmed by 7 bases and J by 3 bases, 6 bases remained unmatched. Per germline, CDR1 MDHEN and CDR2 SYDVKM. CDR3 bases: TGTGCCAGCAATAGACAGGGCATCTACGAGCAGTACTTC. It is translated as CASNRQGIYEQYF.

This clone was recorded once. This sequence joins TRBV4-3 and TRBJ2-3, with D uncertain. V dropped 3 bases and J dropped 5 bases, with 6 bases sitting between them. Germline V gene lookup returns CDR1 LGHNA and CDR2 YSLEER. The CDR3 is made up of 12 amino acids. CDR3 in amino acids: CASSQSGDTQYF. CDR3 bases: TGCGCCAGCAGCCAGTCAGGAGATACGCAGTATTTT.

The chain has TRBV15 and TRBJ1-2, with a possible D match to TRBD1 (6 bases). V shed 0 bases and J shed 0 bases, with 14 bases lying between them. The CDR3 has 17 amino acids. The germline V gene has CDR1 LNHNV and CDR2 YYDKDF (reference sequence). CDR3 region: CATSRDRGTNPNYGYTF. As DNA, the CDR3 is TGTGCCACCAGCAGAGATAGGGGGACAAATCCTAACTATGGCTACACCTTC.

V usage is TRBV2 and J usage is TRBJ1-6; 9 nucleotides match TRBD1. The trim removed 3 bases at V and 8 bases at J, leaving 2 bases unmatched. Germline CDR1 reads SNHLY; CDR2 reads FYNNEI. This CDR3 region has 14 residues. The CDR3 region has the DNA TGTGCCAGCAGTGAGGGGGACAGGGATTCACCCCTCCACTTT. Protein sequence: CASSEGDRDSPLHF.

The J gene is TRBJ2-2, the V gene TRBV5-1; 8 nucleotides match TRBD1. The CDR3 spans 14 residues. Germline loops: CDR1 SGHRS, CDR2 YFSETQ. After removal of 4 bases from V and 7 bases from J, the junction contained 6 bases not matched to a gene. CDR3: CASSAGGAGGELFF. CDR3 DNA sequence: TGCGCCAGCAGCGCAGGGGGCGCGGGCGGGGAGCTGTTTTTT.

This clone appeared a few times. Other nucleotide sequences from this sample produce the same CDR3. The chain links TRBV11-2 to TRBJ1-1; D is perhaps TRBD1 (5 bases). The V end was cut by 3 bases, the J end by 4 bases, with 6 bases between. This CDR3 region has 12 residues. Germline lookup yields CDR1 SGHAT and CDR2 FQNNGV. Written as DNA, the CDR3 is TGTGCCAGCAGCTTCGGGGGCACTGAAGCTTTCTTT. It codes for CASSFGGTEAFF.

The V call is TRBV30, the J call TRBJ2-7; 10 bases are shared with TRBD1. After removal of 5 bases from V and 3 bases from J, the junction contained 16 bases not matched to a gene. CDR3 length: 17 residues. CDR1 and CDR2 (germline): GTSNPN, SVGIG (reference sequence). CDR3 sequence reads: CAWSWDRGPYDFYEQYF. CDR3 sequence (DNA): TGTGCCTGGTCTTGGGACAGGGGTCCCTACGACTTCTACGAGCAGTACTTC.

The chain links TRBV5-1 to TRBJ2-5, with 13 positions matching TRBD2. Unmatched junction bases numbered 13, after V lost 2 bases and J lost 0 bases. Germline V gene sequence: CDR1 SGHRS, CDR2 YFSETQ. The CDR3 is made up of 20 amino acids. The CDR3 nucleotides are TGCGCCAGCAGCTTTGACCCTCGACTAGCGGGGGGTCCGTACCAAGAGACCCAGTACTTC. This translates into CASSFDPRLAGGPYQETQYF.

The chain is built from TRBV27 and TRBJ2-7, with 8 bases matching TRBD2. Germline CDR1 is MNHEY and CDR2 is SMNVEV (reference sequence). With 7 bases clipped from V and 7 bases from J, the junction kept 12 bases outside the gene matches. This CDR3 comprises 14 residues. The CDR3 here is CASKFTGRAGEQYF. In nucleotides, the CDR3 is TGTGCCAGCAAGTTCACCGGGAGGGCGGGGGAGCAGTACTTC.

In this sample, this clone turned up once. The chain carries TRBV7-2 and TRBJ1-3, with D possibly matching TRBD1 (6 bases). CDR3 length equals 14 residues. The ends were cut back, 6 bases at V and 0 bases at J, with 9 bases in the middle. CDR1 is SGHTA, CDR2 FQGNSA, per germline. The CDR3 reads CASRDRSSGNTIYF. CDR3 DNA sequence: TGTGCCAGCAGAGACAGGAGCTCTGGAAACACCATATATTTT.

This chain uses TRBV7-8 with TRBJ1-3; D is uncertain. The CDR3 spans 12 residues. The ends were cut back, 0 bases at V and 7 bases at J, with 4 bases in the middle. Germline values: CDR1 SGHVS, CDR2 FQNEAQ. The CDR3 DNA reads as TGTGCCAGCAGCTTAGCGAGGAACACCATATATTTT. Protein: CASSLARNTIYF.

The sample holds one count of this clone. The genes are TRBV10-3 and TRBJ2-7, with D possibly TRBD2 on 5 matching bases. V lost 2 bases and J lost 2, with 10 bases in between. CDR3 size: 14 residues. Germline assignment: CDR1 ENHRY and CDR2 SYGVKD. The CDR3 reads CAISEAGKTYEQYF. CDR3 DNA sequence: TGTGCCATCAGTGAGGCCGGGAAGACCTACGAGCAGTACTTC.

The chain uses TRBV14 and TRBJ2-1, with a tentative D call TRBD2 (5 bases). Trimming took off 3 bases at V and 9 bases at J, with 12 bases between the two ends. The CDR3 totals 13 residues. Germline assignment: CDR1 SGHDN and CDR2 FVKESK. CDR3 nucleotides: TGTGCCAGCAGCCATGTCTTACGGGGTGAGCAGTTCTTC. Translation gives CASSHVLRGEQFF.

V gene TRBV28 combines with J gene TRBJ2-7; 9 nucleotides line up with TRBD2. Germline CDR1 reads MDHEN; CDR2 reads SYDVKM. With V trimmed by 3 bases and J by 7 bases, 13 bases remained unmatched. The CDR3 extends over 16 amino acids. CDR3 loop: CASSLGSSGVEREQYF. The CDR3 coding sequence is TGTGCCAGCAGTTTGGGTTCTAGCGGGGTGGAGAGGGAGCAGTACTTC.

In its sample, this clone was seen once. The rearrangement uses TRBV5-5 and TRBJ1-5; D remains ambiguous. Germline CDR1 is SGHKS and CDR2 is YYEKEE (reference sequence). This CDR3 is built from 14 residues. The V gene lost 2 bases and the J gene lost 0 bases, with 6 bases spanning the gap. DNA for the CDR3: TGTGCCAGCAGCTTTTCAGATAGCAATCAGCCCCAGCATTTT. Translated, it gives CASSFSDSNQPQHF.

V is TRBV5-3 and J is TRBJ2-5; 9 bases align to TRBD1. TRBV5-3 is an open reading frame, and its role is uncertain. V lost 0 bases, J lost 5 bases, and 17 bases stayed unmatched. CDR3 length: 19 residues. As DNA, the CDR3 is TGTGCCAGAAGCTTGGACCACGTCCGGTGGGACAGGGCCGAGGAGACCCAGTACTTC. Its translation is CARSLDHVRWDRAEETQYF.

V gene TRBV7-2 combines with J gene TRBJ2-3, with 7 bases lining up with TRBD2. The germline gives CDR1 SGHTA, CDR2 FQGNSA. The CDR3 is made up of 16 amino acids. The junction had 6 bases not matched to a gene; V was cut back by 0 bases and J by 3 bases. CDR3 sequence reads: CASSLAGGSQTDTQYF. The CDR3 coding sequence is TGTGCCAGCAGCTTAGCGGGCGGGAGTCAAACAGATACGCAGTATTTT. Filled out from reference TRBV7-2 and TRBJ2-3, the complete variable domain reads GAGVSQSPSNKVTEKGKDVELRCDPISGHTALYWYRQSLGQGLEFLIYFQGNSAPDKSGLPSDRFSAERTGGSVSTLTIQRTQQEDSAVYLCASSLAGGSQTDTQYFGPGTRLTVL.

This clone was counted once. The J gene is TRBJ2-7, the V gene TRBV6-5, with TRBD2 matching 8 bases. Germline CDR1 MNHEY, CDR2 SVGAGI. The CDR3 is made up of 15 amino acids. V was pared by 0 bases and J by 0 bases, with 1 base of the junction left unmatched. The CDR3: CASSYSAGGSYEQYF. CDR3 sequence (DNA): TGTGCCAGCAGTTACTCTGCGGGGGGCTCCTACGAGCAGTACTTC.